Listed here are 20 T cell receptor beta chains from one sample, sequenced in a study of cytomegalovirus exposure and HLA in healthy donors. It was with 60 Vbeta and 13 Jbeta primers that the PCR ran. Here immunoSEQ multiplex PCR was the method, and the copy in TCRdb shows in-frame clones only, minus some. The sample holds under 150,000 clones; roughly 75% are singletons and the top ten take 6.8%. Sequenced material: PBMCs. The receptors shown here come from a middle-aged man in good health and CMV-seropositive.

The gene calls are TRBV7-8 and TRBJ2-7; TRBD2 is a possible D gene (6 bases). V was cut by 5 bases and J by 0 bases, with 8 bases left in between. This CDR3 has 13 residues. Per germline, CDR1 SGHVS and CDR2 FQNEAQ. CDR3 protein: CASSATSSYEQYF. The CDR3 coding sequence is TGTGCCAGCAGCGCGACTAGCTCCTACGAGCAGTACTTC.

A few counts support this clone. The sample contains more than one DNA sequence encoding this CDR3. This chain uses TRBV7-2 with TRBJ1-1; D is unresolved. V lost 1 base and J 1 base, leaving 4 bases between the germline ends. This CDR3 has 13 residues. CDR1 is SGHTA and CDR2 is FQGNSA in the germline V gene. CDR3 DNA: TGTGCCAGCAGCTTAGGACAGAACACTGAAGCTTTCTTT. It codes for CASSLGQNTEAFF. Supplemented by reference TRBV7-2 and TRBJ1-1, the full variable domain reads GAGVSQSPSNKVTEKGKDVELRCDPISGHTALYWYRQSLGQGLEFLIYFQGNSAPDKSGLPSDRFSAERTGGSVSTLTIQRTQQEDSAVYLCASSLGQNTEAFFGQGTRLTVV.

This chain uses TRBV5-1 with TRBJ1-2; D unresolved. With 0 bases removed from V and 3 bases from J, the gap between germline ends came to 15 bases. This CDR3 contains 16 residues. Germline CDR1 and CDR2: SGHRS and YFSETQ. The CDR3, as DNA: TGCGCCAGCAGCTTGGCGTTAGGCGCGGGCTACTATGGCTACACCTTC. This sequence encodes CASSLALGAGYYGYTF.

The genes are TRBV10-2 and TRBJ2-5; 9 bases match TRBD2. Germline V gene data show CDR1 as WSHSY and CDR2 as SAAADI. Trimming cost V 3 bases and J 7 bases; bases outside gene matches: 9. This CDR3 is built from 15 residues. The CDR3 is CASSDFSGGFGTQYF. CDR3 sequence (DNA): TGCGCCAGCAGTGATTTTAGCGGGGGATTTGGGACCCAGTACTTC.

The chain is built from TRBV27 and TRBJ1-2; 7 bases match TRBD1. Germline-derived CDR1 and CDR2 are MNHEY and SMNVEV (reference sequence). The CDR3 consists of 12 residues. J lost 4 bases, V lost 6 bases, and 2 bases had no gene match. The CDR3 sequence is CASRDRVYGYTF. The CDR3 DNA reads as TGTGCCAGCAGAGACAGGGTCTATGGCTACACCTTC.

The chain recombines TRBV28 with TRBJ2-3; 8 positions agree with TRBD2. The CDR3 runs 17 residues. J gave up 0 bases and V 3 bases, and 8 bases lay outside the gene matches. Germline CDR1 MDHEN, CDR2 SYDVKM. CDR3 bases: TGTGCCAGCAGTTTTGAAGCGGGGGTGTCTAGCACAGATACGCAGTATTTT. Protein sequence: CASSFEAGVSSTDTQYF.

The rearrangement links TRBV4-1 to TRBJ2-5, with D unresolved. Germline loops: CDR1 MGHRA, CDR2 YSYEKL. This CDR3 contains 13 residues. V was shortened by 0 bases and J by 4 bases, with 6 bases between the two germline ends. The CDR3 loop reads CASSQDFGETQYF. The DNA of the CDR3 is TGCGCCAGCAGCCAAGATTTCGGAGAGACCCAGTACTTC.

This chain connects TRBV5-1 to TRBJ2-3; TRBD1 is a possible D gene (5 bases). The CDR3 runs 14 residues. The germline gives CDR1 SGHRS, CDR2 YFSETQ. V shed 2 bases and J shed 3 bases, with 10 bases lying between them. The CDR3 region is CASSFQRQTDTQYF. The CDR3 DNA is TGCGCCAGCAGCTTCCAACGACAGACAGATACGCAGTATTTT.

The chain combines TRBV29-1 with TRBJ2-1; 8 nucleotides agree with TRBD2. The CDR3 has 15 residues. The V gene's germline CDR1 is SQVTM and CDR2 ANQGSEA. V trimming: 5 bases; J trimming: 9 bases; junction bases outside the gene matches: 15. As DNA, the CDR3 is TGCAGCGTTTTCCCCCCGGCGGGAGGAGGTAGTGAGCAGTTCTTC. Translation: CSVFPPAGGGSEQFF.

The J gene is TRBJ1-2, the V gene TRBV5-1, with 8 positions matching TRBD1. The trim removed 3 bases at V and 4 bases at J, leaving 8 bases unmatched. CDR3 length: 15 residues. CDR1 is SGHRS and CDR2 is YFSETQ in the germline V gene. CDR3 bases: TGCGCCAGCAGCTCCTCCGGGACAGGCCTCTATGGCTACACCTTC. This sequence encodes CASSSSGTGLYGYTF.

V gene TRBV9 combines with J gene TRBJ2-1; D is perhaps TRBD2 (6 bases). The length of the CDR3 is 13 residues. Trimming left V 3 bases short and J 4 bases short, with 8 bases between. Looked up from germline, CDR1 is SGDLS and CDR2 is YYNGEE. The CDR3, as DNA: TGTGCCAGCAGCGCCGGGACTTACAATGAGCAGTTCTTC. Protein: CASSAGTYNEQFF.

The chain is built from TRBV5-4 and TRBJ2-7, with 10 bases aligning to TRBD2. The CDR3 is 16 residues long. The J segment lost 1 base and the V segment lost 4 bases, leaving 8 bases of the junction unmatched. The germline V gene has CDR1 SGHNT and CDR2 YYREEE (reference sequence). CDR3 region: CASSRTSGAVSYEQYF. The CDR3, as DNA: TGTGCCAGCAGCCGAACTAGCGGGGCGGTATCCTACGAGCAGTACTTC.

This clone was observed a single time. The gene calls are TRBV27 and TRBJ1-4; 8 bases line up with TRBD1. Germline V lookup: CDR1 MNHEY, CDR2 SMNVEV (reference sequence). V was pared by 6 bases and J by 4 bases, with 4 bases of the junction left unmatched. CDR3 length equals 14 residues. In nucleotides, the CDR3 is TGTGCCAGCAGCCGGACAGGGCTTAATGAAAAACTGTTTTTT. This translates into CASSRTGLNEKLFF.

This chain uses TRBV30 with TRBJ1-2; no firm D call. Trimming shortened V by 5 bases and J by 0 bases, and 13 bases separated the two germline ends. The germline gives CDR1 GTSNPN, CDR2 SVGIG (reference sequence). The CDR3 length is 14 residues. The CDR3, as DNA: TGTGCCTGGGGGAGGGTGCAAGCTAACTATGGCTACACCTTC. This sequence encodes CAWGRVQANYGYTF.

This sequence joins TRBV7-8 and TRBJ2-2, with D possibly TRBD2 on 5 matching bases. CDR1 is SGHVS, CDR2 FQNEAQ, per germline. V lost 5 bases and J 2 bases, leaving 9 bases between the germline ends. The CDR3 extends over 14 amino acids. The CDR3 spells CASSPTINTGELFF. CDR3 in DNA: TGTGCCAGCAGCCCGACTATAAACACCGGGGAGCTGTTTTTT.

Comment on this clone: Distinct nucleotide sequences in the sample also encode this CDR3. This chain links TRBV28 with TRBJ1-5, with D unresolved. V was clipped by 5 bases and J by 3 bases, with 11 bases between them. CDR3 length: 14 amino acids. CDR1 MDHEN and CDR2 SYDVKM come from the germline V gene. The CDR3 spells CASSRGGNNQPQHF. CDR3 DNA sequence: TGTGCCAGCAGTCGGGGAGGAAACAATCAGCCCCAGCATTTT.

This rearrangement joins TRBV4-2 to TRBJ2-2, with D tentatively TRBD1 (5 bases). There are 15 residues in the CDR3. V lost 0 bases and J 9 bases, leaving 14 bases between the germline ends. Germline V gives CDR1 LGHNA, CDR2 YNFKEQ. In DNA, the CDR3 is TGTGCCAGCAGCCAAGATGGAGTAGCAGGGCGGGAGCTGTTTTTT. As protein: CASSQDGVAGRELFF.

The chain links TRBV7-9 to TRBJ2-5; the D is unclear. The V end lost 2 bases, the J end lost 5 bases, and 12 bases lay between the germline ends. CDR1 and CDR2 (germline): SEHNR, FQNEAQ (reference sequence). CDR3 size: 14 residues. The CDR3 loop reads CASSLSRIGETQYF. As DNA, the CDR3 is TGTGCCAGCAGCTTAAGCCGGATCGGGGAGACCCAGTACTTC.

V is TRBV7-9 and J is TRBJ2-7, with 7 bases identical to TRBD1. The CDR3 spans 15 residues. Per germline, CDR1 SEHNR and CDR2 FQNEAQ (reference sequence). The trim removed 2 bases at V and 2 bases at J, leaving 6 bases unmatched. The CDR3 sequence is CASSLRNRGTYEQYF. CDR3 DNA sequence: TGTGCCAGCAGCTTACGCAACAGGGGAACCTACGAGCAGTACTTC.

CDR3 sequence reads: CASSPGQVYYEQYF. The DNA of the CDR3 is TGTGCCAGCAGCCCGGGACAGGTCTACTACGAGCAGTACTTC. The chain uses TRBV7-8 and TRBJ2-7; 8 positions match TRBD1. V lost 5 bases, J lost 3 bases, and 6 bases stayed unmatched. The CDR3 is 14 residues long. Germline values: CDR1 SGHVS, CDR2 FQNEAQ. The whole variable domain, filled in from reference TRBV7-8 and TRBJ2-7, reads GAGVSQSPRYKVAKRGQDVALRCDPISGHVSLFWYQQALGQGPEFLTYFQNEAQLDKSGLPSDRFFAERPEGSVSTLKIQRTQQEDSAVYLCASSPGQVYYEQYFGPGTRLTVT.